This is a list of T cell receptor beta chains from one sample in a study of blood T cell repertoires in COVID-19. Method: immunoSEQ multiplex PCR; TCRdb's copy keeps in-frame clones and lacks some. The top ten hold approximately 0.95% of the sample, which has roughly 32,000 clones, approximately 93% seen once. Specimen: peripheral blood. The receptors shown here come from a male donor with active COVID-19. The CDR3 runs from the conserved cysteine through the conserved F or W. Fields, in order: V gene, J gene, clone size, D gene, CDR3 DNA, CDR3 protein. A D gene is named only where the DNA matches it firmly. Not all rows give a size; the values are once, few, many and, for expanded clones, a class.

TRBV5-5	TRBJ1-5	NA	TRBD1	TGTGCCAGCAGCCGGACAGGGGGCTGGAATCAGCCCCAGCATTTT	CASSRTGGWNQPQHF
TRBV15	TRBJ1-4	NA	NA	TGTGCCACCAGCAGCCCTGGAGACAGGTTCTTGCTTGGGGTTGAGTCGGAACTGTTTTTT	CATSSPGDRFLLGVESELFF
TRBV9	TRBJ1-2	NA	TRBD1	TGTGCCAGCAGCGTAGTTCCCAGGGGGAACTATGGCTACACCTTC	CASSVVPRGNYGYTF
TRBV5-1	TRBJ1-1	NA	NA	TGCGCCAGCAGCTTGGTTGGGGGCGCTTGGGAGAACACTGAAGCTTTCTTT	CASSLVGGAWENTEAFF
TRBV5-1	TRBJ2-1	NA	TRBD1	TGCGCCAGCAGCTTGGGGGACAGCCTAATCAATGAGCAGTTCTTC	CASSLGDSLINEQFF
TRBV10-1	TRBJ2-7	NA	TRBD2	TGCGCCAGCAGGGTACAGCGGGGAGCTTACGAGCAGTACTTC	CASRVQRGAYEQYF
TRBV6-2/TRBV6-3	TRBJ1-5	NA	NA	TGTGCCAGCAGTTACGGGCAGATTGGATATAGCAATCAGCCCCAGCATTTT	CASSYGQIGYSNQPQHF
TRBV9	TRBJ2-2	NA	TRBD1	TGTGCCAGCAGCGCCCGACAGGGAGTACGGTCCGGGGAGCTGTTTTTT	CASSARQGVRSGELFF
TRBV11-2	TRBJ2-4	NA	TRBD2	TGTGCCACTCGGGGCCTAGCGGGGGCCAAAAACATTCAGTACTTC	CATRGLAGAKNIQYF
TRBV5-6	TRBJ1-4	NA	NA	TGTGCCAGCAGCTCCCGGGGAGTGGGTTGGGAAAAACTGTTTTTT	CASSSRGVGWEKLFF
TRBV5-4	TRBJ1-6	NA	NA	TGTGCCAGCAGTACCCAAAGCGGCAGGGAGGATTCACCCCTCCACTTT	CASSTQSGREDSPLHF
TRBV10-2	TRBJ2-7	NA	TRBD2	TGCGCCAGCAGTGAGTCGACTCGTCTAGCGGGGGTCTCCTACGAGCAGTACTTC	CASSESTRLAGVSYEQYF
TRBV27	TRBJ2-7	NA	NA	TGTGCCAGCAGTTCTATAGGGGCGGTCTACGAGCAGTACTTC	CASSSIGAVYEQYF
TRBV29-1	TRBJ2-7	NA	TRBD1	TGCAGCGTTGGCCAGGGGGTCTCCTACGAGCAGTACTTC	CSVGQGVSYEQYF
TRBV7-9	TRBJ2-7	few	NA	TGTGCCAGCAGCTCACATAGTATGGCGGGCGAGCAGTACTTC	CASSSHSMAGEQYF
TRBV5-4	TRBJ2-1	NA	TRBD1	TGTGCCAGCAGCTCTTTACAGGGGGCGTACAATGAGCAGTTCTTC	CASSSLQGAYNEQFF
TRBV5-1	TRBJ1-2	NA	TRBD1	TGCGCCAGCAGACCCCAGGGGGTGAATGGCTACACCTTC	CASRPQGVNGYTF
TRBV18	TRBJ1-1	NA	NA	TGTGCCAGCTCACCGTCCCCCCCGGTGACGACGGGCACTGAAGCTTTCTTT	CASSPSPPVTTGTEAFF
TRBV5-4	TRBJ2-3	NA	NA	TGTGCCAGCAGCTTGGACAGGAGCACAGATACGCAGTATTTT	CASSLDRSTDTQYF
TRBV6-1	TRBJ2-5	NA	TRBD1	TGTGCCAGCAGTGATTGGAACAGGGGGCACAGGGAGACCCAGTACTTC	CASSDWNRGHRETQYF
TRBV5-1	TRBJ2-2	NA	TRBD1	TGCGCCAGCAGTTCAGCGGCCGGGACAGACACCGGGGAGCTGTTTTTT	CASSSAAGTDTGELFF
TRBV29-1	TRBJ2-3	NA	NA	TGCAGCGCAGGCGGAGCAGATACGCAGTATTTT	CSAGGADTQYF
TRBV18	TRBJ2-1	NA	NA	TGTGCCAGCTCAATACGACAGGACTCATACAATGAGCAGTTCTTC	CASSIRQDSYNEQFF
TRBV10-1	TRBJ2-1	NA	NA	TGCGCCAGCAGTGTTGGGGGGGGGCCTGGAAATGAGCAGTTCTTC	CASSVGGGPGNEQFF
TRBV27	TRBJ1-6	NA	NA	TGTGCCAGCAGTTTAGACAGGCCTTCGGGCTCCTATAATTCACCCCTCCACTTT	CASSLDRPSGSYNSPLHF
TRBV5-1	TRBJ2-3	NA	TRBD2	TGCGCCAGCAGCTTGGCGATTTATAGCGGGGGCACAGATACGCAGTATTTT	CASSLAIYSGGTDTQYF
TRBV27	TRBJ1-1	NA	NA	TGTGCCAGCAGTTTAGGTGCAGGGGTGGGCACTGAAGCTTTCTTT	CASSLGAGVGTEAFF
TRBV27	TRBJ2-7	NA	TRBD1	TGTGCCAGCAGTCCAAGTCGAGCCGGGACAGGGGAGTACGAGCAGTACTTC	CASSPSRAGTGEYEQYF
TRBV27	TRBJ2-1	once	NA	TGTGCCAGCAGTCCAGGACTAGGGGGGGGGCCCAATGAGCAGTTCTTC	CASSPGLGGGPNEQFF
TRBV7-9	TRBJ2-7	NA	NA	TGTGCCAGCAGAACGACAGCTACCTACGAGCAGTACTTC	CASRTTATYEQYF
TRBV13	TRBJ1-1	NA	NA	TGTGCCAGCAGCTTAGGGCCCGGAAGAGGAGCTTTCTTT	CASSLGPGRGAFF
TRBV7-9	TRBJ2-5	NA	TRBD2	TGTGCCAGCAGTGGGACTAGCGGGACCAAAGAGACCCAGTACTTC	CASSGTSGTKETQYF
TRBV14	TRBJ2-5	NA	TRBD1	TGTGCCAGTTCCAAAACAGGGGCCAAAGAGACCCAGTACTTC	CASSKTGAKETQYF
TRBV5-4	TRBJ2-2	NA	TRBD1	TGTGCCAGCAGCTTGTTGGGCAGGGGGAAACACGCCGGGGAGCTGTTTTTT	CASSLLGRGKHAGELFF
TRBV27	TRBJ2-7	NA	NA	TGTGCCAGCAGTGACTGGCAGGGCTCCTACGAGCAGTACTTC	CASSDWQGSYEQYF
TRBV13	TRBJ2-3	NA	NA	TGTGCCAGCAGCTTAGGGGCCCAACAGTGGACAGATACGCAGTATTTT	CASSLGAQQWTDTQYF
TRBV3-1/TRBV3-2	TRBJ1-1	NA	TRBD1	TGTGCCAGCACCTCAGGGGGCCCAGCTTTCTTT	CASTSGGPAFF
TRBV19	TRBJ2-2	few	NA	TGTGCCAGTAGTACGCGACGACAGAACACCGGGGAGCTGTTTTTT	CASSTRRQNTGELFF
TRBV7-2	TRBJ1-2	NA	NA	TGTGCCAGCAGCCACCTAGAGCCCCCTGGCTACACCTTC	CASSHLEPPGYTF
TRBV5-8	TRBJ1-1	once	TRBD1	TGTGCCAGCAGGACCTACTCAGGGGGCAACACTGAAGCTTTCTTT	CASRTYSGGNTEAFF
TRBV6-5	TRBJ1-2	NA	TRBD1	TGTGCCAGCAGTAGCCGGGACAGGGGGCTTGGCTACACCTTC	CASSSRDRGLGYTF
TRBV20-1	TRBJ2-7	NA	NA	TGCAGTGCTAGCTTGGGGGGCGAGCAGTACTTC	CSASLGGEQYF
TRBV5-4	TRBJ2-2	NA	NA	TGTGCCAGCAGCCCCCGGGGTGGAACCGGGGAGCTGTTTTTT	CASSPRGGTGELFF
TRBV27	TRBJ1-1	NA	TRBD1	TGTGCCAGCAGTTTATTCGGCAGGGGGCACCAGAACACTGAAGCTTTCTTT	CASSLFGRGHQNTEAFF
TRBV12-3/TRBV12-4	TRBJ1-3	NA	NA	TGTGCCAGCAGTTCAGGATCCGGAAACACCATATATTTT	CASSSGSGNTIYF